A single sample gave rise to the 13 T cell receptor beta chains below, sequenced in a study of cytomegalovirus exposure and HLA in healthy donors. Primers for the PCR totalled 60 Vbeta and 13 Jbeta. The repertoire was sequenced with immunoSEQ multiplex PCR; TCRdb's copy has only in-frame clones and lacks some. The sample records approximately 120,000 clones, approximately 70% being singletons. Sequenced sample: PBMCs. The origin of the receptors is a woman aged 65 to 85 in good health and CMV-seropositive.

This CDR3 is CASSSTGSPYGYTF. CDR3 nucleotides: TGTGCCAGCAGTTCAACAGGGTCCCCCTATGGCTACACCTTC. The chain uses TRBV27 and TRBJ1-2, with D maybe TRBD1 (6 bases). Trimming removed 4 bases at V and 4 bases at J, with 13 bases between. The V gene's germline CDR1 is MNHEY and CDR2 SMNVEV (reference sequence). This CDR3 is 14 amino acids long.

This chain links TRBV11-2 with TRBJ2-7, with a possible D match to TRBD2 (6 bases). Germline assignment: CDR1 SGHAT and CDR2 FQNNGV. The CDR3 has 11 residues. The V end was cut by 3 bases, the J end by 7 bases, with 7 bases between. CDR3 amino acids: CASSLAGEQYF. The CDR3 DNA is TGTGCCAGCAGCTTGGCGGGAGAGCAGTACTTC. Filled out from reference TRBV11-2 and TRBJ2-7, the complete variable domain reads EAGVAQSPRYKIIEKRQSVAFWCNPISGHATLYWYQQILGQGPKLLIQFQNNGVVDDSQLPKDRFSAERLKGVDSTLKIQPAKLEDSAVYLCASSLAGEQYFGPGTRLTVT.

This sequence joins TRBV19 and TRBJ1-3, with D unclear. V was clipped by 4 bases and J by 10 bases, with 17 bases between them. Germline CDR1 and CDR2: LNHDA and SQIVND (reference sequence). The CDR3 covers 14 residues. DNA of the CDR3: TGTGCCAGTAGTAGGCCAGCGGATCAACGGACCATATATTTT. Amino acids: CASSRPADQRTIYF.

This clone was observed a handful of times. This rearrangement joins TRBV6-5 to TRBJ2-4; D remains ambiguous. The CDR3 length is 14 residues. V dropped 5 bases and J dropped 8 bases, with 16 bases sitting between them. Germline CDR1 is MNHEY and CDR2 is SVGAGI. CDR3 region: CASSPTGVEDIQYF. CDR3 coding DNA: TGTGCCAGCAGTCCCACCGGAGTGGAAGACATTCAGTACTTC.

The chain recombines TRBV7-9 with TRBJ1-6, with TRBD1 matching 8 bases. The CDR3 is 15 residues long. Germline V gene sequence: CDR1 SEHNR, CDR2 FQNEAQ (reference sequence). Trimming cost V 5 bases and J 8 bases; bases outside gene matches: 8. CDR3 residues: CASSLWTGQYSPLHF. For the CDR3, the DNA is TGTGCCAGCAGCCTCTGGACAGGGCAATATTCACCCCTCCACTTT. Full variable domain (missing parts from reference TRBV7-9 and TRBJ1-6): DTGVSQNPRHKITKRGQNVTFRCDPISEHNRLYWYRQTLGQGPEFLTYFQNEAQLEKSRLLSDRFSAERPKGSFSTLEIQRTEQGDSAMYLCASSLWTGQYSPLHFGNGTRLTVT.

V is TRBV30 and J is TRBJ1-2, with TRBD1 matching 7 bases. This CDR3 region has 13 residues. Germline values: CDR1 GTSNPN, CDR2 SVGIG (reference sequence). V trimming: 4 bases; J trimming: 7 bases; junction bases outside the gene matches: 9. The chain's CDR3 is CAWNQDREGGYTF. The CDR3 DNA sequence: TGTGCCTGGAACCAAGACAGGGAAGGTGGCTACACCTTC.

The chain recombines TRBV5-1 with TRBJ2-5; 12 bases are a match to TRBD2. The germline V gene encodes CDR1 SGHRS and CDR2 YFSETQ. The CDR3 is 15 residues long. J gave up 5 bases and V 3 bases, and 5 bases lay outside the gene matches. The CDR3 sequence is CASSSTSGGWETQYF. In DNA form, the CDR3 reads TGCGCCAGCAGCTCGACTAGCGGGGGATGGGAGACCCAGTACTTC.

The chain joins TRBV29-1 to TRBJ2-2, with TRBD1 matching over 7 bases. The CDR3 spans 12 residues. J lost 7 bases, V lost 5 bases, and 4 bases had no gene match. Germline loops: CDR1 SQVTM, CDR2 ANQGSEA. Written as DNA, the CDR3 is TGCAGCGTTACAGGGGAATACGGGGAGCTGTTTTTT. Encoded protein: CSVTGEYGELFF.

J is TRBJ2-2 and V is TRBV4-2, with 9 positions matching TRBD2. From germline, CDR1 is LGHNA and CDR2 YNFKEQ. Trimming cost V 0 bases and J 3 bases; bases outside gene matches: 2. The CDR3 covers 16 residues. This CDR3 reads CASSQEAGGYTGELFF. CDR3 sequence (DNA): TGTGCCAGCAGCCAAGAAGCGGGGGGATACACCGGGGAGCTGTTTTTT.

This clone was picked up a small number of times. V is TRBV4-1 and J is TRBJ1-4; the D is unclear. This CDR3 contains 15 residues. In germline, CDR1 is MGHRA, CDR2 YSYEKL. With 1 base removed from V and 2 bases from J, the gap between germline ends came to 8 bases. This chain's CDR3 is CASSQAPGTNEKLFF. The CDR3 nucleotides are TGCGCCAGCAGCCAAGCCCCCGGTACTAATGAAAAACTGTTTTTT.

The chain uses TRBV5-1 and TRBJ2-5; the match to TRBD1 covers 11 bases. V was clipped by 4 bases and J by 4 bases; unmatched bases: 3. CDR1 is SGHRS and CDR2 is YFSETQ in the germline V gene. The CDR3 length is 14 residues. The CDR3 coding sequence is TGCGCCAGCAGCGCGGACAGGGGGCTAGAGACCCAGTACTTC. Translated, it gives CASSADRGLETQYF.

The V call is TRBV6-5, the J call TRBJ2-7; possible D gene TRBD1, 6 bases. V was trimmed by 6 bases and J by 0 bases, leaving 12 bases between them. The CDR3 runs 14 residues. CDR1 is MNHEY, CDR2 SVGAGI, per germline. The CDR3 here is CASRQDRVSYEQYF. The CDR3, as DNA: TGTGCCAGCAGACAGGACAGAGTCTCCTACGAGCAGTACTTC.

The CDR3 spells CASSPTQGQSYEQYF. The CDR3 DNA reads TGTGCCAGCAGTCCTACTCAAGGACAGTCCTACGAGCAGTACTTC. The chain couples TRBV6-5 to TRBJ2-7; a weak D match, TRBD1 (6 bases). V was pared by 5 bases and J by 1 base, with 15 bases between. The CDR3 has 15 amino acids. CDR1 and CDR2 (germline): MNHEY, SVGAGI.